The 7 T cell receptor beta chains below come from one sample, sequenced in a study of blood T cells in healthy people across ages. It was with a sample-barcoded 5' primer and a J-beta primer mix that a second PCR of roughly 7 to 11 cycles was run. TCRdb reprocessed the 5' RACE reads via MiXCR and lists one record per CDR3 protein. The data contain 1.5 million to 2 million distinct CDR3 sequences, 28% of them singletons. Material for sequencing was blood. These receptors all come from a woman in her twenties or thirties in good health.

This clonotype showed up many times. The chain joins TRBV7-2 to TRBJ2-1; 9 bases line up with TRBD2. This CDR3 has 13 amino acids. Per germline, CDR1 SGHTA and CDR2 FQGNSA. V was clipped by 5 bases and J by 10 bases; unmatched bases: 6. The CDR3 region has the DNA TGTGCCAGCAGCACGGGACTAGCCAGCGAGCAGTTCTTC. Protein: CASSTGLASEQFF.

The chain carries TRBV7-7 and TRBJ2-5; D may be TRBD2 (5 bases). Trimming stripped 4 bases from V and 5 bases from J, with 14 bases between. CDR3 length: 14 residues. From germline, CDR1 is SSHAT and CDR2 FNYEAQ (reference sequence). The CDR3 loop reads CASSSQLGSETQYF. For the CDR3, the DNA is TGTGCCAGCAGCTCGCAACTAGGTTCGGAGACCCAGTACTTC.

This clonotype occurred many times. The V gene is TRBV20-1, the J gene TRBJ2-1; D not resolved. The germline V and J ends were trimmed by 1 base and 6 bases, with 16 bases remaining between them. CDR1 is DFQATT, CDR2 SNEGSKA, per germline (reference sequence). The length of the CDR3 is 15 residues. This chain's CDR3 is CSARGSLTPGNEQFF. CDR3 bases: TGCAGTGCTAGAGGGTCCCTCACCCCGGGCAATGAGCAGTTCTTC.

This clonotype was counted a few times. The chain uses TRBV29-1 and TRBJ2-5, with D uncertain. Germline CDR1 reads SQVTM; CDR2 reads ANQGSEA. The CDR3 runs to 14 residues. With 3 bases removed from V and 2 bases from J, the gap between germline ends came to 13 bases. CDR3 nucleotides: TGCAGCGTTGAGAAAAAGGGCTTACAAGAGACCCAGTACTTC. Its translation: CSVEKKGLQETQYF.

This clonotype was seen a handful of times. The chain combines TRBV5-5 with TRBJ1-2; D gene unclear. Germline V gives CDR1 SGHKS, CDR2 YYEKEE (reference sequence). The CDR3 length is 14 residues. Deletions cut 1 base from V and 4 bases from J, with 11 bases between. Written as DNA, the CDR3 is TGTGCCAGCAGCTTGTTTTTGGGGTCCTATGGCTACACCTTC. It is translated as CASSLFLGSYGYTF.

The chain carries TRBV7-2 and TRBJ2-2; possibly TRBD1 or TRBD2 for D (5 bases each). CDR3 length equals 15 residues. Trimming stripped 1 base from V and 6 bases from J, with 12 bases between. CDR1 SGHTA and CDR2 FQGNSA come from the germline V gene. This CDR3 is CASSLERGPSGELFF. In DNA, the CDR3 is TGTGCCAGCAGCTTAGAGAGGGGTCCATCCGGGGAGCTGTTTTTT.

The chain couples TRBV7-2 to TRBJ2-1; unclear D gene. The germline CDR1 and CDR2 sequences are SGHTA and FQGNSA. The germline V and J ends were trimmed by 2 bases and 0 bases, with 11 bases remaining between them. The CDR3 extends over 16 amino acids. CDR3 region: CASSLIIQSSYNEQFF. Here the CDR3 DNA reads TGTGCCAGCAGCTTAATCATCCAGAGCTCCTACAATGAGCAGTTCTTC.